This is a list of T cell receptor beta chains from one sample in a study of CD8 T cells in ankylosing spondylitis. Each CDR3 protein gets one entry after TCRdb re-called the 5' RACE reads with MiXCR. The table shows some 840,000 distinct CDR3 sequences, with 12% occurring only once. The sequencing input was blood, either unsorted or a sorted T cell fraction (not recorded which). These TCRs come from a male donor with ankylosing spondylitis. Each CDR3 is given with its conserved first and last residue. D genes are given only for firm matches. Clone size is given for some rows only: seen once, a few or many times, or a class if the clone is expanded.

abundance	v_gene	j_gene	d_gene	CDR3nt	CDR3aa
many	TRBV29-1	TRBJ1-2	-	TGCAGCGTAACGTGGGGGATCAGAGGCTACACCTTC	CSVTWGIRGYTF
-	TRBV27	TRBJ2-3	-	TGTGCCAGCAGGAGCTTCAGGGTGGGCACAGATACGCAGTATTTT	CASRSFRVGTDTQYF
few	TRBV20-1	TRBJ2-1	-	TGCAGTGGCCCCTTTGGCGTTGGGGATGAGCAGTTCTTC	CSGPFGVGDEQFF
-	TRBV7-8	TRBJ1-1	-	TGTGCCAGCAGCTTCATCGGACAGTCTGAAGCTTTCTTT	CASSFIGQSEAFF
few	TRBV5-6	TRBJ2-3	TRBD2	TGTGCCAGCAGCTTTGGCGGGAGGGCCGCAGATACGCAGTATTTT	CASSFGGRAADTQYF
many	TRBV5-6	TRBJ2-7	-	TGTGCCAGCAGCTACTTCCAGGGAACCTCCTACGAGCAGTACTTC	CASSYFQGTSYEQYF
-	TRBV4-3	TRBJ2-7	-	TGCGCCAGCAGCCAAGAGGCGACTAGGTCCTACGAGCAGTACTTC	CASSQEATRSYEQYF
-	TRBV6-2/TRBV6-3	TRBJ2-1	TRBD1	TGTGCCAGCAGTTACTCGACGTTGTGGGACAGGGGGAACAATGAGCAGTTCTTC	CASSYSTLWDRGNNEQFF
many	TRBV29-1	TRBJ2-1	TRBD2	TGCAGCGTTGAAGATCCATGGGTAGCGGGAGGAACGGGAGAGCAGTTCTTC	CSVEDPWVAGGTGEQFF
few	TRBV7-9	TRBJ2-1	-	TGTGCCAGCAGTTCACCGGGACAAGTAAGCAATGAGCAGTTCTTC	CASSSPGQVSNEQFF
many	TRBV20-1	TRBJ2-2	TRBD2	TGCAGTGCTCCGACTAGCGGGAGCACCGGGGAGCTGTTTTTT	CSAPTSGSTGELFF
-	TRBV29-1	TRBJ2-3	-	TGCAGCGTCCGGGGGTTCCCGGGTGGTCCAGATACGCAGTATTTT	CSVRGFPGGPDTQYF
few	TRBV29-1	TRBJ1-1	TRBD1	TGCAGCGCGGTGGGACAGACTAACACTGAAGCTTTCTTT	CSAVGQTNTEAFF
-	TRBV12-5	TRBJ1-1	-	TGTGCTAGTGGTTTGGAGAACACTGAAGCTTTCTTT	CASGLENTEAFF
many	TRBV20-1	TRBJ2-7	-	TGCAGTGCTAGGACGGACAGAAACGAGCAGTACTTC	CSARTDRNEQYF
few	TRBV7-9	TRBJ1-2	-	TGTGCCAGCAGCTTAGCGCTCGGGATAAGGACCAACTATGGCTACACCTTC	CASSLALGIRTNYGYTF
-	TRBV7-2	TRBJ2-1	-	TGTGCCAGCAGCTTAGTTCCGGGGTCCTACAATGAGCAGTTCTTC	CASSLVPGSYNEQFF
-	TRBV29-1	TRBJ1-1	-	TGCAGCGTCCTACCCCAGGAAAACACTGAAGCTTTCTTT	CSVLPQENTEAFF
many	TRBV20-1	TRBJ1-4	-	TGCAGTGCTAGTCAGTCCCAGGGGTTAACTGAAAAACTGTTTTTT	CSASQSQGLTEKLFF
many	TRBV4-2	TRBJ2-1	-	TGTGCCAGCAGCCAAGATCAAGCCAGTGCTCTCTACAATGAGCAGTTCTTC	CASSQDQASALYNEQFF
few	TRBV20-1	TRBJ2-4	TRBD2	TGCAGTGCCAGCGGTCTAGCGGGAATGGAAAACATTCAGTACTTC	CSASGLAGMENIQYF
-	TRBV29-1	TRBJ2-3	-	TGCAGCGCCGCCCTGGGAGCTAGCACAGATACGCAGTATTTT	CSAALGASTDTQYF
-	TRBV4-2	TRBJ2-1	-	TGTGCCAGCGCGAAACGGGGCTCCTACAATGAGCAGTTCTTC	CASAKRGSYNEQFF
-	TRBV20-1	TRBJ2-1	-	TGCAGTGCTAGAGAAAGGGGGGCCGACTACAATGAGCAGTTCTTC	CSARERGADYNEQFF
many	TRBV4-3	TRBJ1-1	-	TGCGCCAGCAACAGACGGGGGGCCAGGACTGAAGCTTTCTTT	CASNRRGARTEAFF
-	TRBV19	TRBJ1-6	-	TGTGCCAGTAGTACCGGGGCTGGCTCCTATAATTCACCCCTCCACTTT	CASSTGAGSYNSPLHF
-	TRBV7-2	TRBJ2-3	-	TGTGCCAGCACCGTTGACGGAGGCACAGATACGCAGTATTTT	CASTVDGGTDTQYF